Listed here are 30 T cell receptor beta chains from one sample, sequenced in a study of technical replicates of blood from a few donors. Some clones are missing from TCRdb's copy, which holds only in-frame ones; the method was immunoSEQ multiplex PCR. The sample contains about 44,000 clones, about 96% of which appear only once. The specimen was T cells isolated from PBMCs. All receptors derive from a human donor in good health.

The chain links TRBV9 to TRBJ2-2; D unresolved. The CDR3 extends over 14 amino acids. CDR1 is SGDLS, CDR2 YYNGEE, per germline. Deletions cut 1 base from V and 1 base from J, with 5 bases between. The chain's CDR3 is CASSVIQNTGELFF. DNA for the CDR3: TGTGCCAGCAGCGTAATACAGAACACCGGGGAGCTGTTTTTT.

This chain joins TRBV6-1 and TRBJ2-1; 16 positions agree with TRBD2. CDR3 length equals 17 residues. V dropped 5 bases and J dropped 6; count of bases not matched to a gene: 7. CDR1 and CDR2 (germline): MNHNS, SASEGT. The CDR3 DNA reads TGTGCCAGCAGTCAAGGGACTAGCGGGAGGGCCCGCAATGAGCAGTTCTTC. It encodes CASSQGTSGRARNEQFF.

V gene TRBV10-3 combines with J gene TRBJ2-7, with 7 bases fitting TRBD2. There are 18 residues in the CDR3. The germline V gene encodes CDR1 ENHRY and CDR2 SYGVKD. V shed 0 bases, J shed 1 base, and the junction held 12 bases outside the gene matches. The DNA for the CDR3 is TGTGCCATCAGTGAGTCGTTGGTCTCTAGCGGAGCTTCCTACGAGCAGTACTTC. This sequence encodes CAISESLVSSGASYEQYF.

This rearrangement joins TRBV9 to TRBJ1-1; possible D gene TRBD1, 5 bases. Trimming shortened V by 2 bases and J by 6 bases, and 5 bases separated the two germline ends. The CDR3 contains 11 residues. Germline V CDR1 and CDR2: SGDLS, YYNGEE. CDR3 sequence (DNA): TGTGCCAGCAGCGTGGGGCCTGAAGCTTTCTTT. Encoded protein: CASSVGPEAFF.

This clone is a singleton in its sample. This sequence joins TRBV6-5 and TRBJ2-7, with D perhaps TRBD1 (6 bases). CDR1 is MNHEY, CDR2 SVGAGI, per germline. The CDR3 is 14 residues long. V was pared by 6 bases and J by 4 bases, with 16 bases between. As DNA, the CDR3 is TGTGCCAGCAGACTCAGGGACACATTGTACGAGCAGTACTTC. This sequence encodes CASRLRDTLYEQYF.

The genes are TRBV6-1 and TRBJ2-1; 14 bases map to TRBD2. In germline, CDR1 is MNHNS, CDR2 SASEGT. The ends lost 3 bases at V and 3 bases at J; junction bases unmatched: 7. The CDR3 is 18 amino acids. The CDR3 nucleotides read TGTGCCAGCAGTGACCCGACTAGCGGGAGGGCCTTCTACAATGAGCAGTTCTTC. This gives the protein CASSDPTSGRAFYNEQFF.

This chain uses TRBV4-1 with TRBJ2-7, with no clear D. CDR1 MGHRA and CDR2 YSYEKL come from the germline V gene. The V gene lost 1 base and the J gene lost 6 bases, with 7 bases spanning the gap. This CDR3 is 12 amino acids long. CDR3 sequence reads: CASSQAYSEQYF. The CDR3 coding sequence is TGCGCCAGCAGCCAAGCGTATTCCGAGCAGTACTTC.

The chain links TRBV6-5 to TRBJ2-7; a weak D match, TRBD2 (6 bases). The CDR3 contains 15 residues. V was trimmed by 0 bases and J by 3 bases, leaving 12 bases between them. From germline, CDR1 is MNHEY and CDR2 SVGAGI. The CDR3 DNA reads TGTGCCAGCAGTTACTCAGTGGGAGGATACTACGAGCAGTACTTC. Protein: CASSYSVGGYYEQYF.

The chain recombines TRBV5-1 with TRBJ1-2, with a possible D match to TRBD1 (6 bases). This CDR3 is built from 16 residues. In germline, CDR1 is SGHRS, CDR2 YFSETQ. Trimming stripped 0 bases from V and 2 bases from J, with 14 bases between. The CDR3 coding sequence is TGCGCCAGCAGCTTGGCGGGACAACTTGAAAACTATGGCTACACCTTC. Translated, it gives CASSLAGQLENYGYTF.

The CDR3 loop is CASSVLVPEAFF. The CDR3, as DNA: TGTGCCAGCAGTGTTCTCGTCCCTGAAGCTTTCTTT. The V and J genes are TRBV2 and TRBJ1-1; D remains unclear. This CDR3 comprises 12 residues. Per the germline V gene, CDR1 is SNHLY and CDR2 is FYNNEI. The ends were cut back, 4 bases at V and 6 bases at J, with 9 bases in the middle.

This chain connects TRBV30 to TRBJ1-2; D gene uncertain. Germline CDR1 and CDR2: GTSNPN and SVGIG (reference sequence). CDR3 size: 13 residues. V was shortened by 0 bases and J by 2 bases, with 7 bases between the two germline ends. CDR3 region: CAWSVLTNYGYTF. The CDR3 DNA reads as TGTGCCTGGAGTGTACTAACGAACTATGGCTACACCTTC.

The V and J genes are TRBV10-3 and TRBJ1-1; D gene ambiguous. The CDR3 spans 14 residues. Trimming removed 0 bases from V and 1 base from J, with 6 bases in between. The germline V gene has CDR1 ENHRY and CDR2 SYGVKD. CDR3 sequence (DNA): TGTGCCATCAGTGAGTCCAACGGGAACACTGAAGCTTTCTTT. As protein: CAISESNGNTEAFF.

J is TRBJ2-1 and V is TRBV9; D may be TRBD1 (6 bases). The germline V gene has CDR1 SGDLS and CDR2 YYNGEE. With 0 bases removed from V and 9 bases from J, the gap between germline ends came to 10 bases. The CDR3 extends over 13 amino acids. Written as DNA, the CDR3 is TGTGCCAGCAGCGTAGCTTCAGGGGTTGAGCAGTTCTTC. Its translation: CASSVASGVEQFF.

The genes are TRBV2 and TRBJ2-2; D is unclear. Germline V gene data show CDR1 as SNHLY and CDR2 as FYNNEI. The V end lost 2 bases, the J end lost 4 bases, and 8 bases lay between the germline ends. CDR3 length: 14 amino acids. The CDR3 DNA follows: TGTGCCAGCAGTGAAATTACTTCCACCGGGGAGCTGTTTTTT. This translates into CASSEITSTGELFF.

The genes are TRBV11-2 and TRBJ2-7; D is undetermined. V was cut by 5 bases and J by 2 bases, with 10 bases left in between. CDR1 and CDR2 (germline): SGHAT, FQNNGV. The CDR3 covers 13 residues. As DNA, the CDR3 is TGTGCCAGCAGCCTCAGTGTAACCTACGAGCAGTACTTC. Encoded protein: CASSLSVTYEQYF.

The chain uses TRBV7-9 and TRBJ2-7; TRBD1 might be the D (5 bases). The CDR3 extends over 17 amino acids. Trimming removed 1 base from V and 4 bases from J, with 20 bases in between. Germline CDR1 reads SEHNR; CDR2 reads FQNEAQ (reference sequence). For the CDR3, the DNA is TGTGCCAGCAGCTTAGTAAGAGGACAACGTATCCTTTACGAGCAGTACTTC. It encodes CASSLVRGQRILYEQYF. Supplemented by reference TRBV7-9 and TRBJ2-7, the full variable domain reads DTGVSQNPRHKITKRGQNVTFRCDPISEHNRLYWYRQTLGQGPEFLTYFQNEAQLEKSRLLSDRFSAERPKGSFSTLEIQRTEQGDSAMYLCASSLVRGQRILYEQYFGPGTRLTVT.

V and J are TRBV9 and TRBJ1-2; 9 bases align to TRBD1. Per germline, CDR1 SGDLS and CDR2 YYNGEE. The junction had 8 bases not matched to a gene; V was cut back by 0 bases and J by 2 bases. The CDR3 is made up of 17 amino acids. Here the CDR3 DNA reads TGTGCCAGCAGCGTAGGGGACAGGGATGCCGTAAACTATGGCTACACCTTC. This gives the protein CASSVGDRDAVNYGYTF. The full variable domain, in which reference TRBV9 and TRBJ1-2 provide the parts outside the CDR3, is DSGVTQTPKHLITATGQRVTLRCSPRSGDLSVYWYQQSLDQGLQFLIQYYNGEERAKGNILERFSAQQFPDLHSELNLSSLELGDSALYFCASSVGDRDAVNYGYTFGSGTRLTVV.

V usage is TRBV10-3 and J usage is TRBJ2-5, with D unclear. Germline CDR1 and CDR2: ENHRY and SYGVKD. Trimming took 3 bases from V and 5 from J, leaving 10 bases between them. This CDR3 comprises 13 residues. The CDR3 reads CAISELARETQYF. In nucleotides, the CDR3 is TGTGCCATCAGTGAATTAGCTAGGGAGACCCAGTACTTC.

The V call is TRBV11-3, the J call TRBJ1-5; no firm D call. CDR3 length equals 13 residues. V was pared by 1 base and J by 5 bases, with 6 bases between. Germline-derived CDR1 and CDR2 are SGHNT and YENEEA. The CDR3 DNA sequence: TGTGCCAGCAGCTTAGGGCCGTATCAGCCCCAGCATTTT. As protein: CASSLGPYQPQHF.

The chain joins TRBV5-8 to TRBJ2-5; the match to TRBD2 covers 7 bases. Germline V gene sequence: CDR1 SGHTS, CDR2 YDEGEE. The ends lost 0 bases at V and 5 bases at J; junction bases unmatched: 4. The CDR3 runs 14 residues. In DNA, the CDR3 is TGTGCCAGCAGCTTGGGACTAGCCTTGGAGACCCAGTACTTC. Translating gives CASSLGLALETQYF. Variable domain in full (rest from reference TRBV5-8 and TRBJ2-5): EAGVTQSPTHLIKTRGQQATLRCSPISGHTSVYWYQQALGLGLQFLLWYDEGEERNRGNFPPRFSGRQFPNYSSELNVNALELEDSALYLCASSLGLALETQYFGPGTRLLVL.

J is TRBJ2-7 and V is TRBV30; D may be TRBD2 (6 bases). This CDR3 spans 13 amino acids. Germline assignment: CDR1 GTSNPN and CDR2 SVGIG (reference sequence). Trimming removed 5 bases at V and 3 bases at J, with 14 bases between. Here the CDR3 reads CAWDRDSFYEQYF. The CDR3 DNA sequence: TGTGCCTGGGACCGGGACTCCTTCTACGAGCAGTACTTC.

CDR3 loop: CAISQAGDSSYGYTF. In DNA, the CDR3 is TGTGCCATCAGTCAAGCTGGGGACAGCTCATATGGCTACACCTTC. This sequence joins TRBV10-3 and TRBJ1-2; 7 positions agree with TRBD1. Germline V gives CDR1 ENHRY, CDR2 SYGVKD. The CDR3 has 15 residues. The junction had 11 bases not matched to a gene; V was cut back by 5 bases and J by 5 bases.

The V gene is TRBV4-1, the J gene TRBJ2-7, with 10 bases identical to TRBD2. The length of the CDR3 is 16 residues. The germline V gene encodes CDR1 MGHRA and CDR2 YSYEKL. V was pared by 1 base and J by 5 bases, with 8 bases of the junction left unmatched. CDR3 in amino acids: CASSQVQREGYDEQYF. The CDR3 coding sequence is TGCGCCAGCAGCCAAGTGCAGCGGGAGGGTTACGACGAGCAGTACTTC.

This chain connects TRBV15 to TRBJ2-7; D is unclear. CDR1 LNHNV and CDR2 YYDKDF come from the germline V gene (reference sequence). Trimming took 0 bases from V and 3 from J, leaving 3 bases between them. CDR3 length equals 12 residues. The CDR3 region is CATSRDIYEQYF. CDR3 coding DNA: TGTGCCACCAGCAGAGACATCTACGAGCAGTACTTC. Looking up the rest from reference TRBV15 and TRBJ2-7 gives the full variable domain: DAMVIQNPRYQVTQFGKPVTLSCSQTLNHNVMYWYQQKSSQAPKLLFHYYDKDFNNEADTPDNFQSRRPNTSFCFLDIRSPGLGDTAMYLCATSRDIYEQYFGPGTRLTVT.

The CDR3 DNA is TGTGCCAGCAGCAGACTAGCGGGAATCGGGGAGCTGTTTTTT. This codes for CASSRLAGIGELFF. V gene TRBV7-7 combines with J gene TRBJ2-2; TRBD2 matches at 11 bases. This CDR3 has 14 residues. The V gene end was trimmed by 5 bases and the J gene end by 7 bases; junction bases not matched to a gene: 3. Looked up from germline, CDR1 is SSHAT and CDR2 is FNYEAQ (reference sequence).

The CDR3 coding sequence is TGTGCCAGCAGCTTAGCGGCGGCTAGCGGAGGAGATACGCAGTATTTT. This encodes CASSLAAASGGDTQYF. The V call is TRBV7-2, the J call TRBJ2-3; 7 bases agree with TRBD2. Germline CDR1 SGHTA, CDR2 FQGNSA. V shed 0 bases, J shed 5 bases, and the junction held 8 bases outside the gene matches. The CDR3 is 16 amino acids.

The chain uses TRBV9 and TRBJ2-1; possible D gene TRBD2, 5 bases. Germline V gene data show CDR1 as SGDLS and CDR2 as YYNGEE. This CDR3 has 16 amino acids. Deletions cut 4 bases from V and 8 bases from J, with 22 bases between. CDR3 DNA sequence: TGTGCCAGCAGCCCATACAGCGGTCCGGAGGCCCATGAGCAGTTCTTC. This gives the protein CASSPYSGPEAHEQFF. Based on the CDR3 plus reference TRBV9 and TRBJ2-1, the full variable domain is DSGVTQTPKHLITATGQRVTLRCSPRSGDLSVYWYQQSLDQGLQFLIQYYNGEERAKGNILERFSAQQFPDLHSELNLSSLELGDSALYFCASSPYSGPEAHEQFFGPGTRLTVL.

In its sample, this clone was seen once. The chain employs TRBV14 and TRBJ1-2; 9 nucleotides match TRBD1. The length of the CDR3 is 15 residues. CDR1 SGHDN and CDR2 FVKESK come from the germline V gene. V was pared by 2 bases and J by 8 bases, with 9 bases of the junction left unmatched. CDR3 nucleotides: TGTGCCAGCAGCCAATCAACAGGGGGCTCTCGAGGCTACACCTTC. It codes for CASSQSTGGSRGYTF. The variable domain in full, completed from reference TRBV14 and TRBJ1-2, reads EAGVTQFPSHSVIEKGQTVTLRCDPISGHDNLYWYRRVMGKEIKFLLHFVKESKQDESGMPNNRFLAERTGGTYSTLKVQPAELEDSGVYFCASSQSTGGSRGYTFGSGTRLTVV.

CDR3: CASREDTGGNGYTF. CDR3 coding DNA: TGCGCCAGCAGGGAAGATACAGGGGGCAATGGCTACACCTTC. The chain employs TRBV5-1 and TRBJ1-2; 9 bases are a match to TRBD1. The CDR3 runs to 14 residues. Germline assignment: CDR1 SGHRS and CDR2 YFSETQ. V shed 5 bases and J 6 bases; nucleotides not matched to a gene: 8.

V and J are TRBV14 and TRBJ2-2, with TRBD2 identical over 10 bases. Germline CDR1 reads SGHDN; CDR2 reads FVKESK. J was trimmed by 4 bases and V by 0 bases; bases with no gene match: 8. The CDR3 loop spans 18 amino acids. The chain's CDR3 is CASSQDRWGLAFTGELFF. The CDR3 DNA sequence: TGTGCCAGCAGCCAAGATCGTTGGGGACTAGCGTTCACCGGGGAGCTGTTTTTT.